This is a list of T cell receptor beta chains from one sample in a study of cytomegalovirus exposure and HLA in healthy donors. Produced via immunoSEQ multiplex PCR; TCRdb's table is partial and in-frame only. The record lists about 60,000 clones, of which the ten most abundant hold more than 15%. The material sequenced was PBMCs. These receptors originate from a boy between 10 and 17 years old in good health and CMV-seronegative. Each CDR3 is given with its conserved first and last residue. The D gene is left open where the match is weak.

cdr3_aa: CASSLTGMGNTEAFF; cdr3_nt: TGTGCCAGCAGTTTAACGGGGATGGGAAACACTGAAGCTTTCTTT; j_call: TRBJ1-1; v_call: TRBV27; d_call: -
cdr3_aa: CASSQGRDYEQYF; cdr3_nt: TGCGCCAGCAGCCAAGGGCGGGACTACGAGCAGTACTTC; j_call: TRBJ2-7; v_call: TRBV4-3; d_call: -
cdr3_aa: CASSTDRGTGELFF; cdr3_nt: TGTGCCAGCAGCACGGACAGGGGCACCGGGGAGCTGTTTTTT; j_call: TRBJ2-2; v_call: TRBV9; d_call: TRBD1
cdr3_aa: CAWTPQGGLAEETQYF; cdr3_nt: TGTGCCTGGACCCCCCAGGGGGGACTAGCGGAAGAGACCCAGTACTTC; j_call: TRBJ2-5; v_call: TRBV30; d_call: TRBD2
cdr3_aa: CASSQGTGETQYF; cdr3_nt: TGCGCCAGCAGCCAAGGGACAGGAGAGACCCAGTACTTC; j_call: TRBJ2-5; v_call: TRBV5-1; d_call: TRBD1
cdr3_aa: CASRSDRAIYNSPLHF; cdr3_nt: TGTGCCAGCAGGAGCGACAGGGCAATATATAATTCACCCCTCCACTTT; j_call: TRBJ1-6; v_call: TRBV27; d_call: TRBD1
cdr3_aa: CASSISGQNTEAFF; cdr3_nt: TGTGCCAGTAGTATAAGTGGACAGAACACTGAAGCTTTCTTT; j_call: TRBJ1-1; v_call: TRBV19; d_call: -
cdr3_aa: CASNPAWGQGDGYTF; cdr3_nt: TGTGCCAGTAATCCTGCTTGGGGACAGGGGGATGGCTACACCTTC; j_call: TRBJ1-2; v_call: TRBV19; d_call: TRBD1
cdr3_aa: CASSRNPGQGGPGRRAEAFF; cdr3_nt: TGTGCCAGTAGTAGAAACCCAGGACAGGGGGGACCCGGTCGCCGGGCTGAAGCTTTCTTT; j_call: TRBJ1-1; v_call: TRBV19; d_call: TRBD1
cdr3_aa: CASSEGDRGDLDEQYF; cdr3_nt: TGTGCCAGCAGTGAAGGGGACAGGGGCGATTTGGACGAGCAGTACTTC; j_call: TRBJ2-7; v_call: TRBV2; d_call: TRBD1
cdr3_aa: CASSLEEATNYGYTF; cdr3_nt: TGTGCCAGCAGCTTAGAGGAGGCGACTAACTATGGCTACACCTTC; j_call: TRBJ1-2; v_call: TRBV7-2; d_call: -
cdr3_aa: CASSLFSSGSGNEQFF; cdr3_nt: TGTGCCAGCAGTTTATTTTCGAGCGGGAGTGGTAATGAGCAGTTCTTC; j_call: TRBJ2-1; v_call: TRBV27; d_call: TRBD2
cdr3_aa: CASSPGPGTGNYGYTF; cdr3_nt: TGTGCCAGCTCACCCGGTCCCGGGACAGGGAACTATGGCTACACCTTC; j_call: TRBJ1-2; v_call: TRBV18; d_call: TRBD1
cdr3_aa: CASSYSSGNTDTQYF; cdr3_nt: TGTGCCAGCAGTTACTCTAGCGGAAACACAGATACGCAGTATTTT; j_call: TRBJ2-3; v_call: TRBV6-6; d_call: -
cdr3_aa: CAISKGQGNLGVGYTF; cdr3_nt: TGTGCCATCAGTAAGGGACAGGGGAATCTGGGGGTTGGCTACACCTTC; j_call: TRBJ1-2; v_call: TRBV10-3; d_call: TRBD1
cdr3_aa: CSVHLDRGGTQYF; cdr3_nt: TGCAGCGTTCATCTAGACAGGGGGGGTACGCAGTATTTT; j_call: TRBJ2-3; v_call: TRBV29-1; d_call: TRBD1
cdr3_aa: CASSSRTSGSYNEQFF; cdr3_nt: TGTGCCAGCAGTTCCAGGACTAGCGGTTCCTACAATGAGCAGTTCTTC; j_call: TRBJ2-1; v_call: TRBV6-6; d_call: TRBD2
cdr3_aa: CASSPKGNEKLFF; cdr3_nt: TGTGCCAGCTCACCGAAGGGGAACGAAAAACTGTTTTTT; j_call: TRBJ1-4; v_call: TRBV18; d_call: -
cdr3_aa: CASSVEGESTDTQYF; cdr3_nt: TGTGCCAGCAGCGTAGAGGGGGAGAGCACAGATACGCAGTATTTT; j_call: TRBJ2-3; v_call: TRBV9; d_call: -
cdr3_aa: CASSFGGTDTQYF; cdr3_nt: TGTGCCAGCAGCTTCGGGGGCACAGATACGCAGTATTTT; j_call: TRBJ2-3; v_call: TRBV5-8; d_call: -
cdr3_aa: CASRKDVANEKLFF; cdr3_nt: TGTGCCAGCAGGAAAGATGTAGCTAATGAAAAACTGTTTTTT; j_call: TRBJ1-4; v_call: TRBV6-1; d_call: -
cdr3_aa: CASSQDKGPYNSPLHF; cdr3_nt: TGCGCCAGCAGCCAAGATAAGGGGCCGTATAATTCACCCCTCCACTTT; j_call: TRBJ1-6; v_call: TRBV4-3; d_call: -
cdr3_aa: CASSLTNAYNEQFF; cdr3_nt: TGTGCCAGCTCTTTGACAAACGCCTACAATGAGCAGTTCTTC; j_call: TRBJ2-1; v_call: TRBV18; d_call: -
cdr3_aa: CASSFGQVNTEAFF; cdr3_nt: TGTGCCAGCAGTTTCGGACAGGTGAACACTGAAGCTTTCTTT; j_call: TRBJ1-1; v_call: TRBV6-5; d_call: TRBD1
cdr3_aa: CATEGAALYEQYF; cdr3_nt: TGTGCCACCGAGGGGGCTGCCCTCTACGAGCAGTACTTC; j_call: TRBJ2-7; v_call: TRBV7-9; d_call: TRBD1
cdr3_aa: CASSYRFSSYEQYF; cdr3_nt: TGTGCCAGCAGCTACAGGTTCTCCTCCTACGAGCAGTACTTC; j_call: TRBJ2-7; v_call: TRBV28; d_call: -
cdr3_aa: CASTDRDRLNYEQYF; cdr3_nt: TGTGCCAGCACCGACCGGGACAGGCTAAACTACGAGCAGTACTTC; j_call: TRBJ2-7; v_call: TRBV5-4; d_call: TRBD1
cdr3_aa: CASSSLGKEDFF; cdr3_nt: TGTGCCAGCAGCTCTCTGGGGAAGGAGGATTTCTTT; j_call: TRBJ1-1; v_call: TRBV11-2; d_call: -